The next 13 T cell receptor beta chains were all read from a single sample in a study of tumor-infiltrating lymphocytes in primary liver carcinoma. Germline DNA was also extracted, and blood RNA was taken from unsorted whole blood. Reverse transcription of about 500 ng total RNA with a constant-region primer produced TCR beta cDNA. Nested multiplex PCR, run for three rounds with slightly modified ARM-PCR, yielded TCR beta libraries. The first two PCR rounds, nine to ten cycles each, used TRBV1-TRBV30 forward primers and a C-beta reverse primer. In TCRdb, the multiplex PCR reads were re-called with MiXCR into one record per CDR3 protein. Seen here are about 210,000 distinct CDR3 sequences, approximately 65% observed once, and the top ten hold 6% to 8.5%. The sample was peripheral blood. The receptors were sampled from a woman aged 55-69 years with primary liver carcinoma and hepatitis B virus infection.

Details on this clonotype: It may be a read error: a sequence one base away is much more abundant. The chain couples TRBV6-1 to TRBJ2-2; 8 positions match TRBD2. The CDR3 spans 15 residues. The germline CDR1 and CDR2 sequences are MNHNS and SASEGT. CDR3 nucleotides: TGTGCCAGCAGCCGGACTAGCTGGAACACCTGGGAGCTGTTTTTT. It codes for CASSRTSWNTWELFF.

This clonotype was detected many times. The chain uses TRBV7-8 and TRBJ1-2, with D maybe TRBD1 (6 bases). V lost 3 bases and J lost 3, with 11 bases in between. Germline V gene lookup returns CDR1 SGHVS and CDR2 FQNEAQ. This CDR3 contains 14 residues. CDR3 in amino acids: CASSFRDTYYGYTF. DNA for the CDR3: TGTGCCAGCAGCTTCCGGGACACGTACTATGGCTACACCTTC.

This rearrangement joins TRBV28 to TRBJ1-2; D uncertain. The germline gives CDR1 MDHEN, CDR2 SYDVKM. The germline V and J ends were trimmed by 8 bases and 8 bases, with 12 bases remaining between them. This CDR3 has 11 amino acids. CDR3 region: CASGRTRGYTF. The CDR3 coding sequence is TGTGCCAGCGGGAGGACGCGGGGCTACACCTTC.

To note about this clonotype: Compared with germline, one end of the junction differs, possibly owing to a read error. The chain links TRBV11-2 to TRBJ1-1; TRBD1 matches 8 bases. CDR3 length: 13 amino acids. The germline V gene has CDR1 SGHAT and CDR2 FQNNGV. The DNA for the CDR3 is TGTGGCAGCAGGTCTACAGGGGGCACTGAAGCTTTCTTT. This gives the protein CGSRSTGGTEAFF.

This chain links TRBV7-9 with TRBJ1-4; maybe TRBD1 (5 bases). Trimming left V 3 bases short and J 8 bases short, with 16 bases between. CDR3 length equals 15 residues. Per germline, CDR1 SEHNR and CDR2 FQNEAQ (reference sequence). The CDR3 nucleotides are TGTGCCAGCAGCTTCGGGACCCAATTCGGAGAAAAACTGTTTTTT. This codes for CASSFGTQFGEKLFF.

Note on this clonotype: The conserved final phenylalanine or tryptophan is absent from the CDR3, which likely points to a read error. V and J are TRBV4-2 and TRBJ2-5; TRBD2 is a possible D gene (6 bases). Trimming took off 1 base at V and 5 bases at J, with 17 bases between the two ends. The germline V gene has CDR1 LGHNA and CDR2 YNFKEQ. This CDR3 is built from 16 residues. The CDR3 DNA is TGTGCCAGCAGCCAAGGTCCCGGTATGGGGAGGGAGACCCAGTACTTA. Amino acids: CASSQGPGMGRETQYL.

This clonotype turned up a few times. This chain uses TRBV28 with TRBJ1-2; weak D call: TRBD1 (6 bases). The CDR3 runs to 13 residues. V was cut by 6 bases and J by 7 bases, with 15 bases left in between. The germline V gene encodes CDR1 MDHEN and CDR2 SYDVKM. The CDR3 spells CASRELQGSGYTF. The CDR3 nucleotides read TGTGCCAGCAGGGAATTACAGGGCTCTGGCTACACCTTC.

Comments on this clonotype: The junction and the germline gene differ at one end; a read error may be behind it. CDR3 sequence (DNA): TGTGCCAGCAGCTCCCACAGGGGGCCAACAGGAAACACCATGTATTTT. This codes for CASSSHRGPTGNTMYF. The gene calls are TRBV11-2 and TRBJ1-3; 9 nucleotides line up with TRBD1. This CDR3 is 16 amino acids long. Germline lookup yields CDR1 SGHAT and CDR2 FQNNGV.

This clonotype has only a few counts. The chain couples TRBV29-1 to TRBJ2-4; weak D call: TRBD1 (7 bases). The V gene lost 7 bases and the J gene lost 4 bases, with 20 bases spanning the gap. Looked up from germline, CDR1 is SQVTM and CDR2 is ANQGSEA. The CDR3 loop spans 15 amino acids. As DNA, the CDR3 is TGCAGCGCCGCCCCCCAGGGGGGCCTTAAAAACATTCAGTACTTC. This gives the protein CSAAPQGGLKNIQYF.

The chain joins TRBV28 to TRBJ1-2, with D perhaps TRBD1 (5 bases). Between the trimmed V and J ends, which lost 3 bases and 7 bases, there was a span of 12 bases. CDR3 size: 13 residues. Germline V CDR1 and CDR2: MDHEN, SYDVKM. CDR3 protein: CASSFWGGGGYTF. CDR3 nucleotide sequence: TGTGCCAGCAGTTTCTGGGGGGGAGGTGGCTACACCTTC.

This clonotype has a handful of counts. The J gene is TRBJ2-2, the V gene TRBV24-1; D unresolved. The CDR3 has 14 amino acids. The V gene's germline CDR1 is KGHDR and CDR2 SFDVKD. V gave up 8 bases and J gave up 1 base, with 10 bases separating them. CDR3 nucleotide sequence: TGTGCCACCAAGGAGACCGGGAACACCGGGGAGCTGTTTTTT. Translating gives CATKETGNTGELFF.

This clonotype was found a few times. Being one base from a much bigger clone, this may be a read error. This chain uses TRBV6-5 with TRBJ2-3; possible D gene TRBD1, 5 bases. The end of the DNA is better explained by TRBJ1-5, so the J call may be wrong. Germline CDR1 MNHEY, CDR2 SVGAGI. The CDR3 sequence is 12 residues long. Written as DNA, the CDR3 is TGTGCCAGCAGCCCGCCTGGGGGTACGCAGCATTTT. Residues: CASSPPGGTQHF.

The rearrangement uses TRBV29-1 and TRBJ2-1; 10 bases are a match to TRBD2. The ends lost 6 bases at V and 8 bases at J; junction bases unmatched: 19. Germline CDR1 SQVTM, CDR2 ANQGSEA. This CDR3 comprises 17 residues. CDR3 nucleotides: TGCAGCGTCGCGGCCAGAGTAGCTAGCGGGAGACACGATGAGCAGTTCTTC. This encodes CSVAARVASGRHDEQFF.